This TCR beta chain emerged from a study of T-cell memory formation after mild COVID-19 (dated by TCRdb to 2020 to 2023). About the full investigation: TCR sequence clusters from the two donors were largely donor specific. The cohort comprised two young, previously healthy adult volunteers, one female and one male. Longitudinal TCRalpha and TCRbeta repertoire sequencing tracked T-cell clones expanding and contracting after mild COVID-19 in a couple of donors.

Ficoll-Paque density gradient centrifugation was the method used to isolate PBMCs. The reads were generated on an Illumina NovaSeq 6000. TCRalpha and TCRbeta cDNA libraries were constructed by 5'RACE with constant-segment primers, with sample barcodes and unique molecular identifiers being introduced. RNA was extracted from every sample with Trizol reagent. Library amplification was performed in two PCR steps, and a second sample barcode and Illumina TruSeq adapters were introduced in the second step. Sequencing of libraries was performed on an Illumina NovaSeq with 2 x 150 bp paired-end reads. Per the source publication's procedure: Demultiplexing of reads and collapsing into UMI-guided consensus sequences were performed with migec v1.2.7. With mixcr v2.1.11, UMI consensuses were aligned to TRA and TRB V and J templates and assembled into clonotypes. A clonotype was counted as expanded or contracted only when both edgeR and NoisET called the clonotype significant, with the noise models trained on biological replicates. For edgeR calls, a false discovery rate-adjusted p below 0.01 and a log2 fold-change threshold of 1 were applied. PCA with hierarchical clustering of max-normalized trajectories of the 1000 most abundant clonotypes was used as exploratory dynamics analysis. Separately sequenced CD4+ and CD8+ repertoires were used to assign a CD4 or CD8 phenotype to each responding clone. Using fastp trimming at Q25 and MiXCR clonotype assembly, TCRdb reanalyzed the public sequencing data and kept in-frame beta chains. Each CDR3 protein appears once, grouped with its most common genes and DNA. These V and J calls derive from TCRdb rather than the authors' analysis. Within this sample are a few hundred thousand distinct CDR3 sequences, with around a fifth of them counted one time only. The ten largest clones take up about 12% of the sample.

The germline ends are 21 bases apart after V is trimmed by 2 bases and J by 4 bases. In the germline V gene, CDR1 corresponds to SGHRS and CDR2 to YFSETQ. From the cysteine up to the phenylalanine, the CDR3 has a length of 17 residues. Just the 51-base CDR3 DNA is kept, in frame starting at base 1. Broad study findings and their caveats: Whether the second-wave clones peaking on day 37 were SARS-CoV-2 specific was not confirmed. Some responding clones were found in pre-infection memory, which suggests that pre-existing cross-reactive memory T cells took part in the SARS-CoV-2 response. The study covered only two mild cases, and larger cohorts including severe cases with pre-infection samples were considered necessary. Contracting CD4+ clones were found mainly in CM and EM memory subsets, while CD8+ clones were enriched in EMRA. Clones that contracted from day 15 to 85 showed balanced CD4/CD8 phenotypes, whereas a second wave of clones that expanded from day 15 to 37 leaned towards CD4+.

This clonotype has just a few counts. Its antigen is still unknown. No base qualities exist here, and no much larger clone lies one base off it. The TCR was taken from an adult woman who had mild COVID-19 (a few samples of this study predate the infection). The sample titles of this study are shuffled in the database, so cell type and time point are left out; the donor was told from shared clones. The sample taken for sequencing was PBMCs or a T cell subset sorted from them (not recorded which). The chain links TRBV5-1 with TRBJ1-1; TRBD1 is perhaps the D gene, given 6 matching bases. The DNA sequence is TGCGCCAGCAGCTTCCCACGTTTACAGGGAGGGAGCACTGAAGCTTTCTTT. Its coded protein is CASSFPRLQGGSTEAFF.